The entry below describes one T cell receptor (beta chain). Deletions cut 7 bases from V and 1 base from J, with 5 bases between. The length of the CDR3 is 11 residues. CDR1 is WSHSY and CDR2 is SAAADI in the germline V gene. This entry is derived from a study of blood T cell repertoires in COVID-19. The repertoire was sequenced with immunoSEQ multiplex PCR; TCRdb's copy has only in-frame clones and lacks some. The sample has about 480,000 clones, more than 75% seen once. This chain connects TRBV10-2 to TRBJ2-7, with unresolved D. The specimen sequenced was PBMCs or T cells enriched from blood (not recorded which). The clonotype comes from a woman aged 40 to 55 who had recovered from COVID-19. The CDR3 reads CASTSSYEQYF. The CDR3 bases are TGCGCCAGCACCTCGTCCTACGAGCAGTACTTC.